The rows below give T cell receptor beta chains drawn from one sample of a study of PD-1 blockade in classical Hodgkin lymphoma. The method was immunoSEQ multiplex PCR; TCRdb's version includes in-frame clones alone and lacks a portion of them. The data contain around 7,500 clones, 80% to 90% of them singletons. Here the sequenced sample was peripheral blood mononuclear cells (PBMCs), taken at baseline. Every receptor here comes from a human donor with classical Hodgkin lymphoma. Each CDR3 is given with its conserved first and last residue. The D gene is left open where the match is weak. Only part of the rows carry a size: once, few, many, or a class if the clone is expanded.

TRBJ2-3	TRBD2	TRBV10-3	few	CAITPREGLTDTQYF	TGTGCCATCACCCCGCGGGAGGGCCTCACAGATACGCAGTATTTT
TRBJ2-3	TRBD1	TRBV5-5	NA	CASSLVGGVIDTQYF	TGTGCCAGCAGCTTGGTAGGGGGCGTTATAGATACGCAGTATTTT
TRBJ2-4	NA	TRBV21-1	NA	CASSGTPLAKNIQYF	TGTGCCAGCAGCGGGACACCTCTAGCCAAAAACATTCAGTACTTC
TRBJ2-2	TRBD2	TRBV7-7	NA	CASSLDEREYISGELFF	TGTGCCAGCAGCTTAGATGAGCGGGAGTATATTAGCGGGGAGCTGTTTTTT
TRBJ1-3	NA	TRBV6-1	NA	CASSVHREMGNTIYF	TGTGCCAGCAGTGTTCACAGGGAAATGGGAAACACCATATATTTT
TRBJ2-7	NA	TRBV7-9	NA	CASSLEAGGTYEQYF	TGTGCCAGCAGCTTAGAGGCAGGGGGGACCTACGAGCAGTACTTC
TRBJ1-4	NA	TRBV6-6	NA	CASSYSWGVEKLFF	TGTGCCAGCAGTTACTCGTGGGGCGTGGAAAAACTGTTTTTT
TRBJ1-3	NA	TRBV29-1	NA	CSVSTQGAGNTIYF	TGCAGCGTCAGCACCCAGGGAGCTGGAAACACCATATATTTT
TRBJ2-1	NA	TRBV7-9	NA	CASSDRHYNEQFF	TGTGCCAGCAGCGACAGGCACTACAATGAGCAGTTCTTC
TRBJ2-3	NA	TRBV19	NA	CASSIDAPSASTDTQYF	TGTGCCAGTAGTATAGATGCCCCCAGCGCTAGCACAGATACGCAGTATTTT
TRBJ2-6	TRBD1	TRBV11-2	NA	CASSSGTAIVRSGANVLTF	TGTGCCAGCAGCTCCGGGACAGCAATAGTACGATCTGGGGCCAACGTCCTGACTTTC
TRBJ2-7	TRBD1	TRBV12-5	NA	CASALDRVENEQYF	TGTGCTAGTGCGCTCGACAGGGTTGAAAACGAGCAGTACTTC
TRBJ1-2	NA	TRBV7-9	NA	CASSSYYRTNYGYTF	TGTGCCAGCAGCTCTTATTACAGGACTAACTATGGCTACACCTTC
TRBJ2-7	NA	TRBV7-8	NA	CASSLAIIDYNEQYF	TGTGCCAGCAGCTTAGCAATAATTGACTATAACGAGCAGTACTTC
TRBJ2-5	NA	TRBV4-2	NA	CASRNRETQYF	TGTGCCAGCAGGAACCGAGAGACCCAGTACTTC
TRBJ2-7	NA	TRBV27	NA	CASSPHTPYEQYF	TGTGCCAGCAGTCCCCACACCCCCTACGAGCAGTACTTC
TRBJ2-1	TRBD2	TRBV10-3	NA	CAISEPGLAAYNEQFF	TGTGCCATCAGTGAGCCGGGACTAGCGGCCTACAATGAGCAGTTCTTC
TRBJ1-2	NA	TRBV30	NA	CAWEPGSGYGYTF	TGTGCCTGGGAGCCGGGCTCCGGGTATGGCTACACCTTC
TRBJ1-1	NA	TRBV27	NA	CASSFNTGHTEAFF	TGTGCCAGCAGTTTTAATACAGGGCACACTGAAGCTTTCTTT
TRBJ2-3	NA	TRBV27	large	CASSLNLGQSTDTQYF	TGTGCCAGCAGTTTAAATTTAGGGCAGAGCACAGATACGCAGTATTTT
TRBJ2-3	NA	TRBV5-4	NA	CASSPGGAASTDTQYF	TGTGCCAGCAGCCCTGGGGGAGCGGCTAGCACAGATACGCAGTATTTT
TRBJ2-3	TRBD2	TRBV7-3	NA	CASSLGLARRTDTQYF	TGTGCCAGCAGCTTGGGACTAGCGCGTCGCACAGATACGCAGTATTTT
TRBJ2-3	TRBD2	TRBV5-1	NA	CASSLGLAASTDTQYF	TGCGCCAGCAGCTTGGGACTAGCGGCAAGCACAGATACGCAGTATTTT
TRBJ2-3	TRBD2	TRBV5-4	few	CASSLRLAGTDTQYF	TGTGCCAGCAGCTTGAGGCTAGCGGGAACAGATACGCAGTATTTT
TRBJ2-3	NA	TRBV20-1	NA	CSASDQTSQYF	TGCAGTGCTAGTGACCAGACGTCGCAGTATTTT
TRBJ2-7	NA	TRBV7-2	NA	CASSLDAGSGYYEQYF	TGTGCCAGCAGCTTAGATGCCGGGAGTGGTTACTACGAGCAGTACTTC
TRBJ2-7	NA	TRBV29-1	hyperexpanded	CSVEDLGWEYF	TGCAGCGTTGAAGATCTGGGGTGGGAGTACTTC
TRBJ2-6	TRBD2	TRBV19	NA	CASKRDFPSGANVLTF	TGTGCCAGTAAGCGGGACTTCCCCTCTGGGGCCAACGTCCTGACTTTC
TRBJ2-2	NA	TRBV10-2	NA	CASSEPPGTGTGELFF	TGCGCCAGCAGTGAGCCGCCTGGGACTGGCACCGGGGAGCTGTTTTTT